The 7 T cell receptor beta chains below all came from one sample that was sequenced in a study of CD8+CD57+ T cells in acquired aplastic anemia (dated by TCRdb to between 2017 and 2018). Expansion of CD8+CD57+ cells had been shown by flow cytometry in the patients chosen for sequencing. Sequencing instrument: Illumina HiSeq 2000. TCR beta VDJ combination and CDR3 sequence profiling used genomic DNA as the template. TCRdb reran the public reads through fastp at Q25 and MiXCR, keeping productive beta chains. Under each unique CDR3 protein, matching rows form one entry showing the most common genes and DNA. The table for this sample lists about 58,000 distinct CDR3 sequences; roughly three fifths of them were counted only once. The ten top clones hold roughly 15% of the sample. Material for sequencing was sorted CD4+, CD8+, or CD8+CD57+ T cells (not recorded which) from PBMCs. These TCRs come from a human donor with aplastic anemia.

This clonotype was detected many times. V and J are TRBV5-6 and TRBJ1-2; 9 positions agree with TRBD1. From germline, CDR1 is SGHDT and CDR2 YYEEEE. The V and J ends lost 4 bases and 4 bases, in that order; junction bases with no gene match: 5. This CDR3 has 14 amino acids. CDR3 protein: CASSLGQGTYGYTF. In nucleotides, the CDR3 is TGTGCCAGCAGCCTCGGACAGGGGACCTATGGCTACACCTTC.

The gene calls are TRBV25-1 and TRBJ2-3; TRBD2 aligns across 8 bases. The CDR3 sequence is 18 residues long. The trim removed 2 bases at V and 0 bases at J, leaving 10 bases unmatched. Germline loops: CDR1 MGHDK, CDR2 SYGVNS. CDR3 region: CASSEPPGAGGSTDTQYF. The CDR3 region has the DNA TGTGCCAGCAGTGAACCCCCCGGGGCGGGAGGTAGCACAGATACGCAGTATTTT.

This clonotype has ten or more counts. The V call is TRBV5-6, the J call TRBJ1-2; 9 bases agree with TRBD1. The junction had 5 bases not matched to a gene; V was cut back by 2 bases and J by 6 bases. This CDR3 comprises 14 residues. Germline V lookup: CDR1 SGHDT, CDR2 YYEEEE. DNA of the CDR3: TGTGCCAGCAGCTTTACCGGGACAGGGAATGGCTACACCTTC. Encoded protein: CASSFTGTGNGYTF.

The chain combines TRBV19 with TRBJ2-1; the match to TRBD2 covers 10 bases. From germline, CDR1 is LNHDA and CDR2 SQIVND (reference sequence). The trim removed 5 bases at V and 8 bases at J, leaving 6 bases unmatched. The CDR3 runs to 14 residues. CDR3 protein: CASSSSGSIHEQFF. In DNA, the CDR3 is TGTGCCAGTAGTTCTAGCGGGAGTATCCATGAGCAGTTCTTC.

This chain uses TRBV2 with TRBJ1-1; no definite D call. Per the germline V gene, CDR1 is SNHLY and CDR2 is FYNNEI. Trimming took 2 bases from V and 3 from J, leaving 7 bases between them. This CDR3 is built from 13 residues. CDR3 sequence reads: CASSEMAYTEAFF. For the CDR3, the DNA is TGTGCCAGCAGTGAAATGGCATACACTGAAGCTTTCTTT.

J is TRBJ2-7 and V is TRBV19; D may correspond to TRBD1 or TRBD2 (5 bases each). The CDR3 runs 13 residues. Germline V gene sequence: CDR1 LNHDA, CDR2 SQIVND (reference sequence). The V end was cut by 6 bases, the J end by 5 bases, with 14 bases between. This CDR3 reads CASRGTGTNEQYF. In nucleotides, the CDR3 is TGTGCCAGTAGGGGGACCGGGACCAACGAGCAGTACTTC.

This clonotype was seen ten or more times. A much larger clone sits a single nucleotide away, making a read error possible. The chain joins TRBV10-3 to TRBJ1-2; D is perhaps TRBD1 (6 bases). This CDR3 has 14 amino acids. The germline V gene has CDR1 ENHRY and CDR2 SYGVKD. The CDR3 sequence: CAVSGSGENYGYTF. The CDR3 nucleotides are TGTGCCGTCAGTGGGTCAGGGGAAAACTATGGCTACACCTTC.